What follows describes a single TCR beta chain. Germline V lookup: CDR1 MNHEY, CDR2 SVGAGI. There are 15 residues in the CDR3. V was cut by 4 bases and J by 0 bases, with 12 bases left in between. Some clones are missing from TCRdb's copy, which holds only in-frame ones; the method was immunoSEQ multiplex PCR. This table has hundreds of thousands of clones, around 92% appearing once. Second-dose recipients at about 4 or about 12 weeks were treated as one pooled group. This sample was taken from a study of T cell responses to AZD1222 COVID-19 vaccine. The gene calls are TRBV6-5 and TRBJ1-1; TRBD1 might be the D (5 bases). The source material was peripheral blood, sampled 28 days after the second AZD1222 dose. The sequence came from an adult who received the AZD1222 COVID-19 vaccine. Here the CDR3 DNA reads TGTGCCAGCAGTTCCCGGGGACGGATGAACACTGAAGCTTTCTTT. Translating gives CASSSRGRMNTEAFF.